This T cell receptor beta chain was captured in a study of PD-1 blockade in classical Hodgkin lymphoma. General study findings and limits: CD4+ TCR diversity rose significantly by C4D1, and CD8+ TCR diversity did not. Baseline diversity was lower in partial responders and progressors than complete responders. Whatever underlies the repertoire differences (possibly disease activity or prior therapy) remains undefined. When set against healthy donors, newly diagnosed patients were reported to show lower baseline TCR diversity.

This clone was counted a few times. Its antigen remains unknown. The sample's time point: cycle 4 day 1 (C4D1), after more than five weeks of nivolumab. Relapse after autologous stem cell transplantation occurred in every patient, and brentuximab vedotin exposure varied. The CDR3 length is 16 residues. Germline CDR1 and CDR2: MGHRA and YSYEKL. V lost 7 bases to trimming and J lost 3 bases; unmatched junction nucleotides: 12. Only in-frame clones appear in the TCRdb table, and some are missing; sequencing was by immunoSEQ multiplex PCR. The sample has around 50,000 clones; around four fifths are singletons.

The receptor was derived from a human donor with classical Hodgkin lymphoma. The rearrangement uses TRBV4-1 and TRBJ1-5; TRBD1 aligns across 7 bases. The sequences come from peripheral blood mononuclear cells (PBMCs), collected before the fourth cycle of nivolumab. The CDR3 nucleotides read TGCGCCAGCACCCTGGGCCCAGGACAGGCCAATCAGCCCCAGCATTTT. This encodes CASTLGPGQANQPQHF.